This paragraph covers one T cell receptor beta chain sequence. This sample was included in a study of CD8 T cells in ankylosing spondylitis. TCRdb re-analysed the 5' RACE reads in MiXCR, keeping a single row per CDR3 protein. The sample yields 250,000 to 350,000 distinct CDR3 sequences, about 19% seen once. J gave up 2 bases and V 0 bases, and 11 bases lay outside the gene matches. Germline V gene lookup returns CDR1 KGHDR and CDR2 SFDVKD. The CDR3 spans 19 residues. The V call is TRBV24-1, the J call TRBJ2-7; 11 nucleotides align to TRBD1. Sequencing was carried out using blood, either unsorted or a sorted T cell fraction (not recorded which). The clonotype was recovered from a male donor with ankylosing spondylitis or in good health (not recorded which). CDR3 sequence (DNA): TGTGCCACCAGTGATTTGTGCGCCCGGGGGGACAGGGGGGCCTACGAGCAGTACGTC. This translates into CATSDLCARGDRGAYEQYV.